The sequence of this T cell receptor beta chain was determined in a study of T-cell reconstitution after alpha-beta-depleted transplantation in children. This clonotype was recorded a few times. This sample's TCRbeta library carried unique molecular identifier barcodes. TCRdb independently ran MiXCR on the PCR reads; one entry per CDR3 protein. Of some 500,000 distinct CDR3 sequences in the sample, 15% to 20% were seen once. This CDR3 comprises 14 residues. Trimming took 8 bases from V and 3 from J; bases not matched to a gene: 7. The germline gives CDR1 SGHTA, CDR2 FQGTGA. The sample was PBMCs from the stem cell graft donor, taken from the stem cell graft. The clonotype comes from a human donor who donated a stem cell graft to a child with acute lymphoblastic leukemia. J is TRBJ2-1 and V is TRBV7-3, with 7 bases matching TRBD2. CDR3 residues: CASGYGGSYNEQFF. In DNA, the CDR3 is TGTGCCAGCGGCTATGGCGGGAGCTACAATGAGCAGTTCTTC.